The 17 T cell receptor beta chains listed next were all sequenced from one sample in a study of T cell responses to AZD1222 COVID-19 vaccine. This table comes from immunoSEQ multiplex PCR, and its TCRdb copy is limited to in-frame clones, with some not included. The sample carries around 270,000 clones, almost 95% recorded once. Sequencing was performed on peripheral blood, taken 28 days after the second AZD1222 dose. The receptors originated from an adult who received the AZD1222 COVID-19 vaccine.

V usage is TRBV7-9 and J usage is TRBJ1-2, with D possibly matching TRBD1 (5 bases). This CDR3 is built from 13 residues. Trimming took 1 base from V and 10 from J, leaving 13 bases between them. Per the germline V gene, CDR1 is SEHNR and CDR2 is FQNEAQ (reference sequence). In DNA form, the CDR3 reads TGTGCCAGCAGCTTAGGGCAGAGGGGAGTCTACACCTTC. The encoded protein is CASSLGQRGVYTF.

The chain has TRBV18 and TRBJ1-5; D is unresolved. Trimming cost V 8 bases and J 1 base, with 15 bases left between them. Germline CDR1 reads KGHSH; CDR2 reads LQKENI. CDR3 length: 15 residues. CDR3 sequence: CASTTLGGSNQPQHF. The DNA for the CDR3 is TGTGCCAGCACGACCCTCGGCGGGAGCAATCAGCCCCAGCATTTT. Full variable domain (rest looked up from reference TRBV18 and TRBJ1-5): NAGVMQNPRHLVRRRGQEARLRCSPMKGHSHVYWYRQLPEEGLKFMVYLQKENIIDESGMPKERFSAEFPKEGPSILRIQQVVRGDSAAYFCASTTLGGSNQPQHFGDGTRLSIL.

The V call is TRBV2, the J call TRBJ2-1, with 14 bases fitting TRBD2. V trimming: 6 bases; J trimming: 8 bases; junction bases outside the gene matches: 6. Germline CDR1 is SNHLY and CDR2 is FYNNEI. CDR3 length equals 15 residues. CDR3 residues: CASSGTSGGWHEQFF. Here the CDR3 DNA reads TGTGCCAGCAGCGGGACTAGCGGGGGATGGCATGAGCAGTTCTTC. The variable domain in full, with the rest retrieved from reference TRBV2 and TRBJ2-1, is EPEVTQTPSHQVTQMGQEVILRCVPISNHLYFYWYRQILGQKVEFLVSFYNNEISEKSEIFDDQFSVERPDGSNFTLKIRSTKLEDSAMYFCASSGTSGGWHEQFFGPGTRLTVL.

The V gene is TRBV27, the J gene TRBJ1-4, with D perhaps matching TRBD1 (5 bases). Germline values: CDR1 MNHEY, CDR2 SMNVEV (reference sequence). V was clipped by 5 bases and J by 1 base, with 11 bases between them. This CDR3 contains 15 residues. The DNA of the CDR3 is TGTGCCAGCAGTCAAGACAGTATAACTAATGAAAAACTGTTTTTT. Amino acid sequence: CASSQDSITNEKLFF.

The chain combines TRBV18 with TRBJ1-1, with unresolved D. V lost 2 bases to trimming and J lost 0 bases, with 13 bases between them. The germline V gene encodes CDR1 KGHSH and CDR2 LQKENI. The CDR3 has 16 residues. CDR3 region: CASSPSGILLNTEAFF. In DNA form, the CDR3 reads TGTGCCAGCTCACCAAGTGGGATACTTCTGAACACTGAAGCTTTCTTT.

The chain carries TRBV15 and TRBJ2-2; D is undetermined. The CDR3 loop spans 14 amino acids. V gave up 0 bases and J gave up 4 bases, with 6 bases separating them. CDR1 is LNHNV, CDR2 YYDKDF, per germline (reference sequence). The CDR3 protein is CATSREALTGELFF. The CDR3 coding sequence is TGTGCCACCAGCAGAGAAGCCCTCACCGGGGAGCTGTTTTTT.

V and J are TRBV24-1 and TRBJ1-2; 8 bases fit TRBD1. This CDR3 has 16 residues. Germline V gene sequence: CDR1 KGHDR, CDR2 SFDVKD. J was trimmed by 7 bases and V by 0 bases; bases with no gene match: 9. In DNA form, the CDR3 reads TGTGCCACCAGTGATTTGGGCGACAGGGGAATCGGTGGCTACACCTTC. Translated, it gives CATSDLGDRGIGGYTF.

V gene TRBV28 combines with J gene TRBJ1-1, with 10 positions matching TRBD1. J was trimmed by 10 bases and V by 7 bases; bases with no gene match: 12. The germline CDR1 and CDR2 sequences are MDHEN and SYDVKM. This CDR3 comprises 14 residues. Written as DNA, the CDR3 is TGTGCCAGCACCTCACCGGGACAGGGGTTCACAGCTTTCTTT. Its translation is CASTSPGQGFTAFF.

The chain couples TRBV5-5 to TRBJ2-7; D gene unclear. The germline CDR1 and CDR2 sequences are SGHKS and YYEKEE (reference sequence). The CDR3 length is 14 residues. The V gene lost 2 bases and the J gene lost 0 bases, with 9 bases spanning the gap. CDR3 sequence: CASSFRLNSYEQYF. The CDR3 DNA follows: TGTGCCAGCAGCTTTAGACTGAACTCCTACGAGCAGTACTTC.

The chain joins TRBV28 to TRBJ2-7; 8 nucleotides agree with TRBD1. The CDR3 runs to 14 residues. The germline gives CDR1 MDHEN, CDR2 SYDVKM. V lost 6 bases, J lost 2 bases, and 6 bases stayed unmatched. CDR3: CASRETGAPYEQYF. Here the CDR3 DNA reads TGTGCCAGCAGGGAGACAGGGGCTCCCTACGAGCAGTACTTC.

The chain carries TRBV9 and TRBJ1-2; weak D call: TRBD1 (5 bases). The CDR3 is 16 residues long. Germline-derived CDR1 and CDR2 are SGDLS and YYNGEE. The V end lost 4 bases, the J end lost 7 bases, and 23 bases lay between the germline ends. The CDR3 is CASSPRQAIGASGYTF. The CDR3 coding sequence is TGTGCCAGCAGCCCCCGTCAAGCCATAGGGGCTAGTGGCTACACCTTC.

In this sample, this clone turned up once. CDR3 bases: TGTGCCAGCAGCTTGTCCGGGGATACTTCACCCCTCCACTTT. Translation: CASSLSGDTSPLHF. The chain has TRBV7-9 and TRBJ1-6; no firm D call. Trimming pared 3 bases from V and 9 bases from J, leaving 12 bases between. The CDR3 runs to 14 residues. Germline CDR1 is SEHNR and CDR2 is FQNEAQ (reference sequence).

The rearrangement uses TRBV28 and TRBJ1-2; the match to TRBD1 covers 9 bases. The junction had 9 bases not matched to a gene; V was cut back by 6 bases and J by 4 bases. The CDR3 is 15 amino acids. Germline CDR1 is MDHEN and CDR2 is SYDVKM. The DNA of the CDR3 is TGTGCCAGCAGAACAGGGGGCGCGGTCGGCTATGGCTACACCTTC. It translates to CASRTGGAVGYGYTF.

The chain recombines TRBV18 with TRBJ1-1, with 8 bases matching TRBD1. CDR1 and CDR2 from the germline V gene are KGHSH and LQKENI. The CDR3 contains 14 residues. V lost 5 bases, J lost 1 base, and 3 bases stayed unmatched. The CDR3 is CASSDTGGNTEAFF. CDR3 sequence (DNA): TGTGCCAGCTCAGATACAGGGGGGAACACTGAAGCTTTCTTT.

This clone was found once. The chain carries TRBV7-8 and TRBJ1-1; D remains ambiguous. The germline V gene encodes CDR1 SGHVS and CDR2 FQNEAQ. Trimming removed 1 base at V and 6 bases at J, with 9 bases between. The CDR3 extends over 13 amino acids. The CDR3 spells CASSLGGRAEAFF. The CDR3 DNA sequence: TGTGCCAGCAGCTTAGGAGGTCGGGCTGAAGCTTTCTTT. The entire variable domain, with the rest obtained from reference TRBV7-8 and TRBJ1-1, is as follows: GAGVSQSPRYKVAKRGQDVALRCDPISGHVSLFWYQQALGQGPEFLTYFQNEAQLDKSGLPSDRFFAERPEGSVSTLKIQRTQQEDSAVYLCASSLGGRAEAFFGQGTRLTVV.

J is TRBJ1-3 and V is TRBV5-6; no clear D. This CDR3 has 15 residues. Germline-derived CDR1 and CDR2 are SGHDT and YYEEEE. V lost 4 bases, J lost 2 bases, and 13 bases lay in between. CDR3 sequence: CASSLDRGPGNTIYF. CDR3 coding DNA: TGTGCCAGCAGCCTGGACCGTGGCCCTGGAAACACCATATATTTT.

This rearrangement joins TRBV11-2 to TRBJ1-2, with 9 bases matching TRBD1. Germline loops: CDR1 SGHAT, CDR2 FQNNGV. J gave up 4 bases and V 5 bases, and 14 bases lay outside the gene matches. The length of the CDR3 is 17 residues. The CDR3 DNA reads as TGTGCCAGCAGCCCCATCCGGACAGGGGAGAGAGGCTATGGCTACACCTTC. Residues: CASSPIRTGERGYGYTF. The entire variable domain, with the rest obtained from reference TRBV11-2 and TRBJ1-2, is as follows: EAGVAQSPRYKIIEKRQSVAFWCNPISGHATLYWYQQILGQGPKLLIQFQNNGVVDDSQLPKDRFSAERLKGVDSTLKIQPAKLEDSAVYLCASSPIRTGERGYGYTFGSGTRLTVV.